One T cell receptor beta chain is described in this entry. Its cognate antigen has yet to be identified. Spanning cysteine to phenylalanine, the CDR3 consists of 13 amino acids. The nucleotide record is missing. In the germline V gene (reference sequence), CDR1 corresponds to MNHNY and CDR2 to SVGAGI. Sequencing used a NextSeq 550. The Human TCR Profiling Kit (MiLaboratory) was used to prepare UMI-labeled 5' RACE TRB cDNA libraries. The full amount of extracted RNA was used for cDNA synthesis, and the full amount of resulting cDNA was used for PCR amplification. Libraries were prepared in parallel with an identical number of PCR cycles. On the study's bioinformatics: MIGEC and MiXCR extracted about 53,000 +/- 10,000 unique UMI-labeled TRB cDNA molecules per library, requiring at least two reads per UMI. On average, approximately 40,000 +/- 10,000 functional in-frame TRB CDR3 nucleotide clonotypes lacking stop codons were found per library. After each sample was downsampled to 5000 UMI-labeled TRB molecules, VDJtools was used to calculate diversity metrics such as normalized Shannon-Wiener and Chao1. VDJtools computed clonotype-size-weighted physicochemical properties of the central five CDR3 residues: interaction energy, strength, volume and Kidera factor 4. TCRdb reprocessed the reads and assigns one entry to each CDR3 protein sequence, leaving out DNA. The V and J calls were not made by the authors but by TCRdb's processing. In this sample's table one finds fewer than 90,000 distinct CDR3 sequences. Of the sample, roughly 0.62% falls within the top ten clones.

The sample belongs to a study of CXCR3-negative and CXCR3-positive naive CD8 T cells (dated by TCRdb to about 2019). Background for the entire study: In total, some 130 million TRB reads were obtained, or roughly 1.5 +/- 0.3 million reads per library. For the TRBV-TRBJ cluster analysis, the naive subsets came from 5 donors, while the memory cells came from 3 donors. Diversity and physicochemical repertoire analyses were performed on about ten donors pooled from two independent experiments.

Each CD8+ T cell subset was flow-sorted in triplicate, with roughly 310,000 cells per subset placed directly into RLT lysis buffer. To keep memory contaminants out, a stringent definition of naive CD8+ T cells was applied: CD45RO-CCR7+CD27+CD95-. Peripheral blood mononuclear cells were isolated from buffy coats by standard density gradient centrifugation. A FACSAria III was used to flow-sort naive CD8+ T cells into CXCR3-negative and CXCR3-positive populations. Total RNA was extracted from sorted cells using an RNeasy Mini Kit. What the study reported, not specific to this receptor: Similar TRBV-TRBJ usage was shown by naive CXCR3-negative and CXCR3-positive cells from the same donor, whereas distinct patterns were shown by memory cells. Because CXCR3 expression was partially decreased after cryopreservation, freshly isolated PBMCs were used for most assays. Repertoire diversity was comparably high in both naive subsets but much lower in memory CD8+ T cells. TRB CDR3s from CXCR3-positive naive cells showed higher hydrophobicity (lower Kidera factor 4), lower energy, and higher strength and volume indices than CXCR3-negative naive cells. Surface CD5, linked to self-reactivity in mice, was comparable between naive subsets; TCR interaction strength was therefore also inferred from TRB CDR3 physicochemical properties.

This clonotype was sampled from a human donor in good health. Some clones in this sample may be carry-over from other donors' samples. The sequence joins TRBV6-6 to TRBJ2-1. The sequenced sample was naive CXCR3+ CD8+ T cells from blood. This specimen's cell subset or site label, interpreted: CD45RO-CCR7+CD27+CD95- naive CD8+ T cells expressing CXCR3 (TNR3+). The CDR3 here reads CASSSFTYNEQFF.